Shown below are 13 T cell receptor beta chains from a single sample sequenced in a study of T cells after yellow fever vaccination. TCRdb recomputed calls from the 5' RACE reads with MiXCR, one row per CDR3 protein. The profile shows a few hundred thousand distinct CDR3 sequences, 17% of them singletons. The sequencing used PBMCs, collected less than 6 days after the first yellow fever vaccination. The receptor set was obtained from a man aged 18 to 29 who received the YFV17D yellow fever vaccine.

The gene calls are TRBV6-5 and TRBJ1-1, with TRBD1 identical over 10 bases. The junction had 6 bases not matched to a gene; V was cut back by 0 bases and J by 11 bases. CDR1 MNHEY and CDR2 SVGAGI come from the germline V gene. The CDR3 is made up of 14 amino acids. In DNA form, the CDR3 reads TGTGCCAGCAGTTACTCTCGGGGGACAGGGGCGGCTTTCTTT. Translating gives CASSYSRGTGAAFF.

The chain links TRBV11-1 to TRBJ2-2; D ambiguous. Germline lookup yields CDR1 SGHAT and CDR2 FQDESV (reference sequence). Between the trimmed V and J ends, which lost 5 bases and 4 bases, there was a span of 2 bases. CDR3 length: 11 residues. CDR3 sequence: CASSTTGELFF. The CDR3 DNA follows: TGTGCCAGCAGCACCACCGGGGAGCTGTTTTTT. Looking up the rest from reference TRBV11-1 and TRBJ2-2 gives the full variable domain: EAEVAQSPRYKITEKSQAVAFWCDPISGHATLYWYRQILGQGPELLVQFQDESVVDDSQLPKDRFSAERLKGVDSTLKIQPAELGDSAMYLCASSTTGELFFGEGSRLTVL.

This clonotype has a count of ten or more. The V and J genes are TRBV15 and TRBJ2-1; D is unclear. Trimming cost V 5 bases and J 0 bases, with 11 bases left between them. The V gene's germline CDR1 is LNHNV and CDR2 YYDKDF (reference sequence). The CDR3 contains 15 residues. The CDR3 reads CATSPKGGSYNEQFF. The CDR3 DNA reads TGTGCCACCAGCCCCAAGGGTGGCTCCTACAATGAGCAGTTCTTC. Combining the CDR3 with reference TRBV15 and TRBJ2-1 gives the whole variable domain DAMVIQNPRYQVTQFGKPVTLSCSQTLNHNVMYWYQQKSSQAPKLLFHYYDKDFNNEADTPDNFQSRRPNTSFCFLDIRSPGLGDTAMYLCATSPKGGSYNEQFFGPGTRLTVL.

V is TRBV12-3 or TRBV12-4 and J is TRBJ1-2; TRBD1 matches 10 bases. With 5 bases clipped from V and 4 bases from J, the junction kept 4 bases outside the gene matches. The CDR3 consists of 14 residues. The CDR3 DNA follows: TGTGCCAGCAGTGACCGGGACAGGGGCTATGGCTACACCTTC. This encodes CASSDRDRGYGYTF.

The rearrangement links TRBV18 to TRBJ2-5, with 8 positions matching TRBD2. The length of the CDR3 is 14 residues. Germline V CDR1 and CDR2: KGHSH, LQKENI. The V segment lost 2 bases and the J segment 10 bases; nucleotides outside the gene matches: 9. The CDR3 coding sequence is TGTGCCAGCTCACCAATCCGGGGGGGCGTAGACCAGTACTTC. The encoded protein is CASSPIRGGVDQYF.

The chain recombines TRBV5-1 with TRBJ2-1; 7 nucleotides align to TRBD1. V shed 4 bases, J shed 0 bases, and the junction held 4 bases outside the gene matches. This CDR3 comprises 15 residues. Germline V gene lookup returns CDR1 SGHRS and CDR2 YFSETQ. CDR3: CASSGGQSSYNEQFF. CDR3 in DNA: TGCGCCAGCAGCGGGGGACAGAGCTCCTACAATGAGCAGTTCTTC.

In its sample, this clonotype was seen many times. The V and J genes are TRBV7-2 and TRBJ2-1; D gene unclear. Germline loops: CDR1 SGHTA, CDR2 FQGNSA. V was shortened by 1 base and J by 5 bases, with 6 bases between the two germline ends. The CDR3 sequence is 13 residues long. This CDR3 is CASSLGMHNEQFF. DNA for the CDR3: TGTGCCAGCAGCTTAGGGATGCACAATGAGCAGTTCTTC.

This chain connects TRBV27 to TRBJ1-1; TRBD1 might be the D (5 bases). Deletions cut 4 bases from V and 11 bases from J, with 14 bases between. CDR3 length: 12 residues. Germline V lookup: CDR1 MNHEY, CDR2 SMNVEV (reference sequence). CDR3 region: CASSSNQGGAFF. The CDR3 nucleotides read TGTGCCAGCAGTTCTAATCAGGGTGGGGCTTTCTTT.

The chain links TRBV19 to TRBJ2-2, with a possible D match to TRBD1 (5 bases). Germline-derived CDR1 and CDR2 are LNHDA and SQIVND (reference sequence). The CDR3 length is 15 residues. The V gene lost 10 bases and the J gene lost 1 base, with 16 bases spanning the gap. CDR3 sequence reads: CATKPIGQNTGELFF. CDR3 in DNA: TGTGCCACCAAACCAATCGGACAGAACACCGGGGAGCTGTTTTTT.

This clonotype was seen a few times. The CDR3 DNA sequence: TGTGCCAGCCGACAGACCTTAGAGACCCAGTACTTC. Its protein product is CASRQTLETQYF. V is TRBV7-9 and J is TRBJ2-5, with a weak D call TRBD1 (5 bases). CDR3 length: 12 residues. The germline CDR1 and CDR2 sequences are SEHNR and FQNEAQ (reference sequence). V was cut by 8 bases and J by 4 bases, with 11 bases left in between.

This clonotype appeared a few times. The chain links TRBV3-1 to TRBJ1-6; D gene ambiguous. This CDR3 has 15 amino acids. Germline V gives CDR1 LGHDT, CDR2 YNNKEL (reference sequence). The V gene lost 0 bases and the J gene lost 9 bases, with 12 bases spanning the gap. CDR3 sequence reads: CASSQDPGRSSPLHF. DNA of the CDR3: TGTGCCAGCAGCCAAGATCCGGGGAGATCTTCACCCCTCCACTTT.

This clonotype was observed a handful of times. The chain carries TRBV6-1 and TRBJ1-1; possible D gene TRBD1, 5 bases. The CDR3 covers 16 residues. Trimming took 7 bases from V and 2 from J, leaving 20 bases between them. Per the germline V gene, CDR1 is MNHNS and CDR2 is SASEGT. The CDR3 loop reads CASTEGTSIGNTEAFF. In DNA, the CDR3 is TGTGCCAGCACCGAAGGGACTTCTATAGGTAACACTGAAGCTTTCTTT.

The chain joins TRBV7-2 to TRBJ2-2; D not certain. V was shortened by 1 base and J by 4 bases, with 10 bases between the two germline ends. The CDR3 extends over 15 amino acids. Germline assignment: CDR1 SGHTA and CDR2 FQGNSA. The DNA of the CDR3 is TGTGCCAGCAGCTTAGAGGCTAGGCCCACCGGGGAGCTGTTTTTT. This sequence encodes CASSLEARPTGELFF. Full variable domain (remainder filled in from reference TRBV7-2 and TRBJ2-2): GAGVSQSPSNKVTEKGKDVELRCDPISGHTALYWYRQSLGQGLEFLIYFQGNSAPDKSGLPSDRFSAERTGGSVSTLTIQRTQQEDSAVYLCASSLEARPTGELFFGEGSRLTVL.